This T cell receptor beta chain was identified during a study of blood T cells in healthy people across ages. General study findings and limits: Among T cells, TCR beta diversity per million cells dropped roughly linearly as age rose.

The CDR3 runs 16 residues. Per the germline V gene, CDR1 is LNHNV and CDR2 is YYDKDF (reference sequence). V shed 5 bases and J shed 0 bases, with 14 bases lying between them. A second PCR of roughly 6 to 12 cycles used a sample-barcoded 5' primer and a J-beta primer mix. Every single cDNA molecule received a tag from a template-switch adaptor with 12 random nucleotides. Each sample provided no less than 2.5 million CDR3-containing paired-end reads. TCRdb passed the 5' RACE reads through MiXCR, listing each CDR3 protein once. The repertoire has 850,000 to 1,300,000 distinct CDR3 sequences, less than 50% of them found once; the top ten carry 18%. As to this clonotype: The antigen remains undetermined.

The TCR sequence derives from a woman between 55 and 75 years old in good health. V is TRBV15 and J is TRBJ2-4; no firm D call. Sequenced sample: blood. CDR3 nucleotide sequence: TGTGCCACCAGCGCCCCTTTGACGGTAGCCAAAAACATTCAGTACTTC. Translated, it gives CATSAPLTVAKNIQYF.